A single T cell receptor (beta chain) is shown here with its context. HIV-negative, healthy adults without recent acute infections or vaccinations were the donors. Nashville, Tennessee was home to all donors, each a Caucasian adult. Germline V CDR1 and CDR2: SGHTS, YDEGEE. The CDR3 totals 13 residues. V was clipped by 4 bases and J by 6 bases, with 14 bases between them. The sample comes from a study of shared clonotypes between healthy human individuals. How the authors handled the data: Filtering differed, since immunoSEQ gave only junction sequences and no quality scores. Method: immunoSEQ multiplex PCR; TCRdb's copy keeps in-frame clones and lacks some. The V and J calls and clone size come from that table; D and trimming were worked out from the DNA. The repertoire has approximately 2.3 million clones, 90% to 95% of them found once; the top ten carry under 0.45%.

Sequenced: naive CD4+ T cells from PBMCs. Indicated subset: CD45RA+ positively selected. This clonotype originated in a man younger than 35 in good health. Some clones in this sample may be carry-over from other donors' samples. V gene TRBV5-8 combines with J gene TRBJ2-7, with D possibly TRBD2 on 6 matching bases. This chain's CDR3 is CASSGGMIGEQYF. CDR3 nucleotide sequence: TGTGCCAGCAGCGGAGGGATGATCGGCGAGCAGTACTTC.